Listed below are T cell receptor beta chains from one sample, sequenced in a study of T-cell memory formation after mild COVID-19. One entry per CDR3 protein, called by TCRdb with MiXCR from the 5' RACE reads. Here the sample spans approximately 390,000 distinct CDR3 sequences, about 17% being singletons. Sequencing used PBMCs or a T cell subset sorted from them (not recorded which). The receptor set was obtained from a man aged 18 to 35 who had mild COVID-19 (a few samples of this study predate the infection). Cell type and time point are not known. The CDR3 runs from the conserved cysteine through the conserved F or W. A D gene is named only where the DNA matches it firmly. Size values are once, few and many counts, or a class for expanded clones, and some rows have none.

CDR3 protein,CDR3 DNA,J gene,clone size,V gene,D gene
CSARSGDGQETQYF,TGCAGTGCTAGATCGGGGGACGGGCAAGAGACCCAGTACTTC,TRBJ2-5,-,TRBV20-1,-
CASSTGPLDEQFF,TGTGCCAGCAGTACCGGACCCCTGGATGAGCAGTTCTTC,TRBJ2-1,-,TRBV12-3/TRBV12-4,-
CSAAGTDYGYTF,TGCAGTGCTGCCGGGACAGACTATGGCTACACCTTC,TRBJ1-2,-,TRBV20-1,TRBD1
CSARDPAGSTYEQYF,TGCAGTGCTAGAGATCCTGCAGGGTCCACCTACGAGCAGTACTTC,TRBJ2-7,few,TRBV20-1,-
CASSSPPFRGYLETQYF,TGTGCCAGCAGCTCCCCCCCGTTCCGGGGTTATCTGGAGACCCAGTACTTC,TRBJ2-5,-,TRBV5-5,-
CAIRLAGEIPDTQYF,TGTGCCATCAGACTAGCGGGGGAAATTCCAGATACGCAGTATTTT,TRBJ2-3,many,TRBV10-3,TRBD2
CASSERQTNSPLHF,TGTGCCAGCAGCGAGAGACAGACAAATTCACCCCTCCACTTT,TRBJ1-6,-,TRBV7-2,-
CASSSRWFPPGQGERVAPLHF,TGCGCCAGCAGCTCAAGGTGGTTCCCACCGGGACAGGGGGAACGGGTGGCACCCCTCCACTTT,TRBJ1-6,few,TRBV5-1,TRBD1
CASSQDRVGTEAFF,TGTGCCAGCAGCCAGGACAGGGTTGGCACTGAAGCTTTCTTT,TRBJ1-1,-,TRBV5-5,TRBD1
CASSFLFLWFF,TGTGCCAGCAGCTTCCTTTTTCTCTGGTTCTTC,TRBJ2-1,many,TRBV7-8,-
CASSYFTTGNTEAFF,TGTGCCAGCAGCTATTTCACAACAGGGAACACTGAAGCTTTCTTT,TRBJ1-1,few,TRBV11-2,-
CASSPGLADSQETQYF,TGTGCCAGCAGTCCGGGACTAGCGGACTCCCAAGAGACCCAGTACTTC,TRBJ2-5,few,TRBV6-2/TRBV6-3,TRBD2
CASSETTGWREKLFF,TGTGCCAGCAGCGAGACGACAGGGTGGCGTGAAAAACTGTTTTTT,TRBJ1-4,-,TRBV9,TRBD1
CASSTLAWSSYNSPLHF,TGTGCCAGCAGTACTCTAGCGTGGAGCTCCTATAATTCACCCCTCCACTTT,TRBJ1-6,many,TRBV28,-
CASSLTGTGVETQYF,TGTGCCAGCAGTTTGACCGGGACAGGGGTAGAGACCCAGTACTTC,TRBJ2-5,few,TRBV6-6,TRBD1
CASSPGTGNQETQYF,TGCGCCAGCAGCCCCGGGACAGGGAATCAAGAGACCCAGTACTTC,TRBJ2-5,-,TRBV5-1,TRBD1
CASSLLGGGYNEQFF,TGTGCCAGCAGTTTATTAGGGGGGGGATACAATGAGCAGTTCTTC,TRBJ2-1,many,TRBV27,-
CASSQGLAGGSYEQYF,TGTGCCAGCAGCCAAGGACTAGCGGGGGGCAGCTACGAGCAGTACTTC,TRBJ2-7,few,TRBV7-9,TRBD2
CASSQVTASGNNEQFF,TGTGCCAGCAGCCAAGTGACAGCTAGCGGGAACAATGAGCAGTTCTTC,TRBJ2-1,-,TRBV4-2,TRBD2
CASSSTRTGRADTQYF,TGTGCCAGCAGCTCCACCCGGACAGGGAGGGCAGATACGCAGTATTTT,TRBJ2-3,few,TRBV7-8,-
CASSSTGGRYNEQFF,TGTGCCAGCTCATCAACGGGGGGTCGATACAATGAGCAGTTCTTC,TRBJ2-1,-,TRBV18,TRBD2
CASSYVAGGADTQYF,TGTGCCAGCAGCTACGTAGCGGGAGGGGCAGATACGCAGTATTTT,TRBJ2-3,-,TRBV11-2,TRBD2
CSASSSGGAAYF,TGCAGTGCTAGTTCTAGCGGGGGGGCCGCGTACTTC,TRBJ2-7,many,TRBV20-1,TRBD2
CASRSDAYQPQHF,TGTGCCAGCAGATCGGATGCCTATCAGCCCCAGCATTTT,TRBJ1-5,-,TRBV12-3/TRBV12-4,-
CASSSAPGQPQHF,TGTGCCAGCAGCTCTGCCCCCGGTCAGCCCCAGCATTTT,TRBJ1-5,few,TRBV7-3,-
CASSGGQGGNEQFF,TGCGCCAGCAGTGGAGGACAGGGGGGGAATGAGCAGTTCTTC,TRBJ2-1,few,TRBV10-1,TRBD1
CASILREAGELFF,TGTGCCAGCATCCTCCGGGAAGCCGGGGAGCTGTTTTTT,TRBJ2-2,few,TRBV12-3/TRBV12-4,-
CASSRHETVAKNIQYF,TGTGCCAGCAGTCGACACGAAACCGTAGCCAAAAACATTCAGTACTTC,TRBJ2-4,-,TRBV12-3/TRBV12-4,-
CASSQGQGTTIYF,TGCGCCAGCAGCCAAGGGCAGGGTACCACCATATATTTT,TRBJ1-3,-,TRBV4-1,-
CASSYFRGNNSPLHF,TGTGCCAGCAGTTACTTCAGGGGTAATAATTCACCCCTCCACTTT,TRBJ1-6,few,TRBV28,-
CASSLVWGVSYNEQFF,TGCGCCAGCAGCTTGGTGTGGGGGGTGTCCTACAATGAGCAGTTCTTC,TRBJ2-1,-,TRBV5-1,-
CAPAGEPNTGELFF,TGTGCCCCCGCGGGGGAACCGAACACCGGGGAGCTGTTTTTT,TRBJ2-2,-,TRBV7-9,TRBD2
CATSDLRETQYF,TGTGCCACCAGTGATTTGAGGGAGACCCAGTACTTC,TRBJ2-5,few,TRBV24-1,-
CASSPRPGVPGNQYF,TGTGCCAGCAGTCCGCGCCCGGGGGTACCGGGGAACCAGTACTTC,TRBJ2-5,few,TRBV7-2,-
CASSYSASGPYEQYF,TGTGCCAGCAGTTACTCGGCCAGTGGGCCCTACGAGCAGTACTTC,TRBJ2-7,-,TRBV6-5,-
CASSLGPLPGGYTF,TGTGCCAGCAGCTTAGGACCCCTGCCGGGGGGCTACACCTTC,TRBJ1-2,-,TRBV7-2,-
CASSLVVGIAKNIQYF,TGTGCCAGCAGCTTAGTGGTCGGGATAGCCAAAAACATTCAGTACTTC,TRBJ2-4,few,TRBV11-2,-
CATSDPNAADTQYF,TGTGCCACCAGTGACCCCAATGCTGCAGATACGCAGTATTTT,TRBJ2-3,once,TRBV24-1,-
CASSAEGAGSPLHF,TGTGCCAGCAGCGCAGAGGGGGCAGGTTCACCCCTCCACTTT,TRBJ1-6,many,TRBV4-2,TRBD1
CATSTRGQGPNTEAFF,TGTGCCACCAGTACCCGCGGACAGGGCCCGAACACTGAAGCTTTCTTT,TRBJ1-1,-,TRBV12-3/TRBV12-4,TRBD1
CSASPAGENEQFF,TGCAGTGCTAGTCCGGCGGGGGAGAATGAGCAGTTCTTC,TRBJ2-1,few,TRBV20-1,TRBD2
CASSTPGQGETGELFF,TGTGCCAGCAGCACGCCGGGACAAGGAGAGACCGGGGAGCTGTTTTTT,TRBJ2-2,few,TRBV21-1,-
CASRSGTYTDTQYF,TGTGCCAGCAGGTCCGGGACCTACACAGATACGCAGTATTTT,TRBJ2-3,few,TRBV6-5,-
CASSTSGQSGYTF,TGTGCCAGTAGTACCTCAGGGCAGTCTGGCTACACCTTC,TRBJ1-2,-,TRBV19,-
CASKGGVDYGYTF,TGTGCCAGCAAGGGGGGAGTCGACTATGGCTACACCTTC,TRBJ1-2,-,TRBV6-2/TRBV6-3,-
CASRTAQETQYF,TGCGCCAGCAGAACAGCCCAAGAGACCCAGTACTTC,TRBJ2-5,-,TRBV5-1,-
CASSGQGWGLFF,TGTGCCAGCTCCGGACAGGGATGGGGGCTGTTTTTT,TRBJ2-2,-,TRBV28,TRBD1
CAISESEGSSNTEAFF,TGTGCCATCAGTGAGTCAGAGGGCAGCTCGAACACTGAAGCTTTCTTT,TRBJ1-1,-,TRBV10-3,-
CSARVVAGSVDYNEQFF,TGCAGTGCTAGAGTCGTAGCGGGGTCTGTAGACTACAATGAGCAGTTCTTC,TRBJ2-1,-,TRBV20-1,TRBD2
CARDRDRGYGYTF,TGTGCCAGAGACCGGGACAGGGGCTATGGCTACACCTTC,TRBJ1-2,few,TRBV2,TRBD1
CATSDEEIYGRDNEQFF,TGTGCCACCAGTGACGAAGAGATCTATGGTCGGGACAATGAGCAGTTCTTC,TRBJ2-1,-,TRBV24-1,-
CASSKRQEYEAFF,TGCGCCAGCAGCAAGAGACAGGAGTATGAAGCTTTCTTT,TRBJ1-1,many,TRBV4-1,-
CASGGDRVYEQFF,TGTGCCAGCGGAGGGGACAGGGTCTATGAGCAGTTCTTC,TRBJ2-1,few,TRBV6-2/TRBV6-3,TRBD1
CASSQTPRETQYF,TGCGCCAGCAGTCAGACACCACGGGAGACCCAGTACTTC,TRBJ2-5,-,TRBV4-1,-
CSARDRLGGAEQFF,TGCAGTGCTAGAGATCGTCTGGGCGGGGCTGAGCAGTTCTTC,TRBJ2-1,few,TRBV20-1,-